The 25 T cell receptor beta chains presented below share a single source sample, sequenced in a study of molecular identifiers for immune sequencing clone quantification. TCRdb re-called the PCR reads with MiXCR, one entry per CDR3 protein. Among roughly 90,000 distinct CDR3 sequences listed, over 15% were seen once. The specimen was naive CD8+ T cells from blood, with Jurkat cell RNA spiked in. Specified subset: FACS-sorted CD8+CD4-CCR7+CD45RA+ naive T cells. The receptors here all came from a human donor in good health. Some libraries in this study had Jurkat cell RNA spiked in.

This clonotype was seen many times. J is TRBJ2-1 and V is TRBV19; 14 bases agree with TRBD2. CDR1 and CDR2 from the germline V gene are LNHDA and SQIVND (reference sequence). V was clipped by 9 bases and J by 8 bases; unmatched bases: 12. The CDR3 is 16 residues long. This chain's CDR3 is CASGAGLAGGGDEQFF. CDR3 in DNA: TGTGCCAGCGGGGCTGGACTAGCGGGAGGAGGGGATGAGCAGTTCTTC.

This chain connects TRBV7-9 to TRBJ2-7; 7 bases match TRBD2. Germline values: CDR1 SEHNR, CDR2 FQNEAQ (reference sequence). Germline trimming cut 5 bases from V and 3 bases from J; bases unmatched to any gene: 25. The CDR3 totals 20 residues. The CDR3 DNA is TGTGCCAGCAGCCCTAAGACTAGTTCCGCCGCGGGGGAGGGTATCTACGAGCAGTACTTC. Its translation is CASSPKTSSAAGEGIYEQYF.

This clonotype was observed at least ten times. The genes are TRBV7-9 and TRBJ2-3, with 11 bases fitting TRBD2. This CDR3 comprises 17 residues. After removal of 1 base from V and 2 bases from J, the junction contained 5 bases not matched to a gene. The germline V gene has CDR1 SEHNR and CDR2 FQNEAQ (reference sequence). CDR3 sequence (DNA): TGTGCCAGCAGCTTAGAAGAACTAGCGGGGGCCACAGATACGCAGTATTTT. This sequence encodes CASSLEELAGATDTQYF.

The rearrangement uses TRBV5-6 and TRBJ1-1; no reliable D call. Germline V CDR1 and CDR2: SGHDT, YYEEEE. CDR3 size: 15 residues. Trimming left V 2 bases short and J 3 bases short, with 14 bases between. CDR3 protein: CASSFDSPRDTEAFF. The DNA of the CDR3 is TGTGCCAGCAGCTTTGACTCTCCGCGCGACACTGAAGCTTTCTTT.

As concerns this clonotype: This may be a read error: a much more frequent sequence differs by one nucleotide. CDR3 DNA: TGTGCCAGGAGTGTCCGGACAGGGAGGAGCATTCAGTACTTC. Its protein is CARSVRTGRSIQYF. This chain joins TRBV30 and TRBJ2-4; 8 positions agree with TRBD1. This CDR3 is 14 amino acids long. CDR1 GTSNPN and CDR2 SVGIG come from the germline V gene (reference sequence). The variable domain in full, completed from reference TRBV30 and TRBJ2-4, reads SQTIHQWPATLVQPVGSPLSLECTVEGTSNPNLYWYRQAAGRGLQLLFYSVGIGQISSEVPQNLSASRPQDRQFILSSKKLLLSDSGFYLCARSVRTGRSIQYFGAGTRLSVL.

For this clonotype: It may be a read error: a sequence one base away is much more abundant. As the CDR3 is not closed by the conserved phenylalanine or tryptophan, this likely results from a read error. The chain combines TRBV11-3 with TRBJ2-3; the D gene is possibly TRBD2 (7 bases). Deletions cut 5 bases from V and 0 bases from J, with 15 bases between. Germline values: CDR1 SGHNT, CDR2 YENEEA. The CDR3 is 16 amino acids. CDR3: CASSKRGGPSTDTQYS. The CDR3 nucleotides read TGTGCCAGCAGCAAAAGGGGGGGACCTAGCACAGATACGCAGTATTCT.

The rearrangement uses TRBV14 and TRBJ2-3; 9 bases align to TRBD2. Germline V gene data show CDR1 as SGHDN and CDR2 as FVKESK. Losses at the gene ends were 1 base for V and 5 bases for J; bases not matched to a gene: 7. The CDR3 loop spans 16 amino acids. CDR3 sequence: CASSQVAGEVQDTQYF. The CDR3 nucleotides read TGTGCCAGCAGCCAAGTAGCGGGGGAGGTTCAAGATACGCAGTATTTT.

This clonotype was recorded at least ten times. The chain uses TRBV7-2 and TRBJ2-1; 13 nucleotides agree with TRBD2. V dropped 5 bases and J dropped 5; count of bases not matched to a gene: 9. CDR1 is SGHTA and CDR2 is FQGNSA in the germline V gene. There are 17 residues in the CDR3. CDR3 region: CASSRPGTSGANNEQFF. The CDR3 nucleotides are TGTGCCAGCAGCCGTCCCGGGACTAGCGGGGCCAACAATGAGCAGTTCTTC.

At least ten counts were recorded for this clonotype. The V and J genes are TRBV24-1 and TRBJ2-1; 11 bases align to TRBD2. The CDR3 runs to 17 residues. V shed 5 bases, J shed 0 bases, and the junction held 5 bases outside the gene matches. In germline, CDR1 is KGHDR, CDR2 SFDVKD. The CDR3 DNA follows: TGTGCCACCAGTGGGACTAGCGGGCCCCACTCCTACAATGAGCAGTTCTTC. Translated: CATSGTSGPHSYNEQFF.

There are many counts of this clonotype. The V gene is TRBV4-1, the J gene TRBJ2-2; D not resolved. V lost 0 bases to trimming and J lost 4 bases, with 6 bases between them. The CDR3 length is 14 residues. Germline V gene lookup returns CDR1 MGHRA and CDR2 YSYEKL. The CDR3 DNA reads as TGCGCCAGCAGCCAAGAGTTTATCACCGGGGAGCTGTTTTTT. Protein product: CASSQEFITGELFF.

This clonotype came up many times. V usage is TRBV7-3 and J usage is TRBJ2-7, with D possibly TRBD2 on 6 matching bases. V dropped 5 bases and J dropped 4 bases, with 15 bases sitting between them. CDR1 SGHTA and CDR2 FQGTGA come from the germline V gene. This CDR3 is 14 amino acids long. The CDR3 loop reads CASSLGSGAYEQYF. As DNA, the CDR3 is TGTGCCAGCAGCCTAGGGTCGGGAGCGTACGAGCAGTACTTC. Based on the CDR3 plus reference TRBV7-3 and TRBJ2-7, the full variable domain is GAGVSQTPSNKVTEKGKYVELRCDPISGHTALYWYRQSLGQGPEFLIYFQGTGAADDSGLPNDRFFAVRPEGSVSTLKIQRTERGDSAVYLCASSLGSGAYEQYFGPGTRLTVT.

In its sample, this clonotype was seen many times. CDR3 loop: CASSQVSYQETQYF. The CDR3 region has the DNA TGCGCCAGCAGCCAGGTCTCCTACCAAGAGACCCAGTACTTC. The chain joins TRBV4-1 to TRBJ2-5; D unclear. In germline, CDR1 is MGHRA, CDR2 YSYEKL. This CDR3 spans 14 amino acids. Deletions cut 3 bases from V and 0 bases from J, with 8 bases between.

Note on this clonotype: This may be a read error: a much more frequent sequence differs by one nucleotide. The chain has TRBV9 and TRBJ1-6; D unresolved. V was shortened by 4 bases and J by 11 bases, with 16 bases between the two germline ends. Germline assignment: CDR1 SGDLS and CDR2 YYNGEE. This CDR3 is 14 amino acids long. The CDR3 DNA is TGTGCCAGCAGCACGGACGGGTTTAGTCCACCCCTCCACTTT. It yields the protein CASSTDGFSPPLHF.

This clonotype was found many times. The gene calls are TRBV29-1 and TRBJ1-1; no definite D call. The CDR3 has 10 residues. The germline V gene has CDR1 SQVTM and CDR2 ANQGSEA. V shed 7 bases and J shed 5 bases, with 8 bases lying between them. CDR3 nucleotides: TGCAGCGCACTAAAAACTGAAGCTTTCTTT. Translation: CSALKTEAFF.

This clonotype was recorded at least ten times. The chain combines TRBV27 with TRBJ2-3; TRBD2 matches at 9 bases. Germline V gene lookup returns CDR1 MNHEY and CDR2 SMNVEV (reference sequence). The CDR3 has 16 residues. V shed 2 bases, J shed 3 bases, and the junction held 6 bases outside the gene matches. The CDR3 sequence is CASSLLAGISTDTQYF. Written as DNA, the CDR3 is TGTGCCAGCAGTTTACTAGCGGGAATTTCGACAGATACGCAGTATTTT.

This clonotype was counted ten times or more. The CDR3 coding sequence is TGTGCCAGCAGCTCATTGACAGGGACGGAGACCCAGTACTTC. Its protein is CASSSLTGTETQYF. The chain links TRBV5-6 to TRBJ2-5; 7 bases match TRBD1. With V trimmed by 3 bases and J by 5 bases, 7 bases remained unmatched. The CDR3 has 14 residues. CDR1 and CDR2 (germline): SGHDT, YYEEEE.

A remark on this clonotype: A much larger clone differs by one base, so this may be a read error. J is TRBJ2-1 and V is TRBV20-1; 10 positions agree with TRBD2. CDR1 is DFQATT, CDR2 SNEGSKA, per germline (reference sequence). This CDR3 contains 15 residues. As DNA, the CDR3 is TGCAGTGCTAGGCGCTCTAGCGGGAGTTATAATGAGCAGTCCTTC. Amino acid sequence: CSARRSSGSYNEQSF.

The table lists this clonotype with a few counts. J is TRBJ2-7 and V is TRBV6-2 or TRBV6-3, with 13 bases identical to TRBD2. The CDR3 loop spans 16 amino acids. The germline CDR1 and CDR2 sequences are MNHEY and SVGEGT. The ends lost 6 bases at V and 2 bases at J; junction bases unmatched: 7. The CDR3 nucleotides are TGTGCCAGCAGCGGACTAGCGGGAGCTCCTACCTACGAGCAGTACTTC. Its protein is CASSGLAGAPTYEQYF.

This clonotype was seen at least ten times. J is TRBJ2-2 and V is TRBV12-3 or TRBV12-4; the D is unclear. This CDR3 has 13 amino acids. V lost 6 bases to trimming and J lost 1 base, with 6 bases between them. CDR3 in amino acids: CASSTRNTGELFF. For the CDR3, the DNA is TGTGCCAGCAGCACCCGGAACACCGGGGAGCTGTTTTTT.

As to this clonotype: A much larger clone lies a single base off, so this may be a read error. The chain recombines TRBV25-1 with TRBJ2-2, with 7 bases fitting TRBD1. Looked up from germline, CDR1 is MGHDK and CDR2 is SYGVNS. J lost 5 bases, V lost 4 bases, and 4 bases had no gene match. The CDR3 length is 14 residues. CDR3 nucleotide sequence: TGTGCCAGCAGTGGGACAGGTGGGACCGGGGAGCTGTTTTTT. It encodes CASSGTGGTGELFF.

This clonotype was counted many times. The rearrangement links TRBV28 to TRBJ2-7; 7 bases match TRBD1. The CDR3 sequence is 13 residues long. Germline-derived CDR1 and CDR2 are MDHEN and SYDVKM. J gave up 0 bases and V 6 bases, and 2 bases lay outside the gene matches. CDR3 in DNA: TGTGCCAGCAGCGGGGACAGCTCCTACGAGCAGTACTTC. This codes for CASSGDSSYEQYF.

The rearrangement joins TRBV2 to TRBJ1-4; a possible D gene is TRBD1 (6 bases). Germline CDR1 SNHLY, CDR2 FYNNEI. The CDR3 extends over 15 amino acids. The V gene lost 4 bases and the J gene lost 5 bases, with 14 bases spanning the gap. Written as DNA, the CDR3 is TGTGCCAGCAGTGTTGGGACACCGTTCAATGAAAAACTGTTTTTT. Translated: CASSVGTPFNEKLFF.

This clonotype was seen at least ten times. The chain couples TRBV29-1 to TRBJ2-3, with 7 positions matching TRBD2. The CDR3 totals 12 residues. Per the germline V gene, CDR1 is SQVTM and CDR2 is ANQGSEA. V lost 3 bases, J lost 4 bases, and 1 base stayed unmatched. In DNA, the CDR3 is TGCAGCGTTGACGCGGGAGCAGATACGCAGTATTTT. It is translated as CSVDAGADTQYF.

There are many counts of this clonotype. J is TRBJ1-5 and V is TRBV5-8; D is unclear. Germline V gene data show CDR1 as SGHTS and CDR2 as YDEGEE. V gave up 0 bases and J gave up 0 bases, with 10 bases separating them. The CDR3 consists of 16 residues. The CDR3 protein is CASSLVVGYSNQPQHF. As DNA, the CDR3 is TGTGCCAGCAGCTTGGTAGTCGGATATAGCAATCAGCCCCAGCATTTT. Full variable domain (remainder filled in from reference TRBV5-8 and TRBJ1-5): EAGVTQSPTHLIKTRGQQATLRCSPISGHTSVYWYQQALGLGLQFLLWYDEGEERNRGNFPPRFSGRQFPNYSSELNVNALELEDSALYLCASSLVVGYSNQPQHFGDGTRLSIL.

At least ten counts were recorded for this clonotype. The chain recombines TRBV27 with TRBJ1-5; unclear D gene. The CDR3 covers 12 residues. V was trimmed by 8 bases and J by 1 base, leaving 6 bases between them. Per germline, CDR1 MNHEY and CDR2 SMNVEV (reference sequence). The CDR3 DNA reads as TGTGCCAGCGGCCTCAGCAATCAGCCCCAGCATTTT. Protein product: CASGLSNQPQHF.